What follows are 19 T cell receptor beta chains derived from one specimen sequenced in a study of CD8 T cells in ankylosing spondylitis. TCRdb reprocessed the 5' RACE reads with MiXCR, giving one entry per CDR3 protein. The sample includes around 330,000 distinct CDR3 sequences, approximately 10% of them seen just once. Sequencing was performed on blood, either unsorted or a sorted T cell fraction (not recorded which). All receptors come from a female donor with ankylosing spondylitis or in good health (not recorded which).

This clonotype was detected many times. The V and J genes are TRBV30 and TRBJ1-1, with unresolved D. The germline V gene encodes CDR1 GTSNPN and CDR2 SVGIG (reference sequence). This CDR3 region has 11 residues. V was clipped by 2 bases and J by 4 bases, with 5 bases between them. CDR3 sequence (DNA): TGTGCCTGGAGTCAAGGCACTGAAGCTTTCTTT. This sequence encodes CAWSQGTEAFF.

This CDR3 reads CASSSANRGEYF. The CDR3 bases are TGTGCCAGCAGTTCCGCTAACAGGGGCGAGTACTTC. The J gene is TRBJ2-7, the V gene TRBV28; 7 positions agree with TRBD1. The CDR3 has 12 residues. V shed 4 bases, J shed 11 bases, and the junction held 8 bases outside the gene matches. The germline CDR1 and CDR2 sequences are MDHEN and SYDVKM.

This clonotype was detected a few times. The J gene is TRBJ2-7, the V gene TRBV20-1; unclear D gene. The CDR3 sequence is 14 residues long. Looked up from germline, CDR1 is DFQATT and CDR2 is SNEGSKA (reference sequence). Trimming cost V 0 bases and J 2 bases, with 11 bases left between them. Here the CDR3 DNA reads TGCAGTGCTAGAGATGTGGTCTCGGCCTACGAGCAGTACTTC. Translated: CSARDVVSAYEQYF.

V usage is TRBV5-1 and J usage is TRBJ2-1; 11 bases are a match to TRBD2. The length of the CDR3 is 15 residues. Unmatched junction bases numbered 5, after V lost 4 bases and J lost 5 bases. CDR1 and CDR2 (germline): SGHRS, YFSETQ. CDR3 nucleotide sequence: TGCGCCAGCAGCACGACTAGCGGGGAGAACAATGAGCAGTTCTTC. Amino acid sequence: CASSTTSGENNEQFF.

The J gene is TRBJ2-5, the V gene TRBV20-1; 12 nucleotides match TRBD2. The CDR3 runs 14 residues. Trimming removed 1 base from V and 5 bases from J; junction bases left unmatched: 2. Germline V gene sequence: CDR1 DFQATT, CDR2 SNEGSKA (reference sequence). The CDR3 loop reads CSARVLAGGETQYF. As DNA, the CDR3 is TGCAGTGCTAGAGTCCTAGCGGGGGGGGAGACCCAGTACTTC.

This clonotype was counted ten times or more. The genes are TRBV5-1 and TRBJ1-2; D is uncertain. The CDR3 is 14 residues long. Germline V CDR1 and CDR2: SGHRS, YFSETQ. Trimming left V 2 bases short and J 3 bases short, with 11 bases between. The CDR3 DNA sequence: TGCGCCAGCAGCTTTTCAGGAGCTGACTATGGCTACACCTTC. It translates to CASSFSGADYGYTF. The entire variable domain, with the rest obtained from reference TRBV5-1 and TRBJ1-2, is as follows: KAGVTQTPRYLIKTRGQQVTLSCSPISGHRSVSWYQQTPGQGLQFLFEYFSETQRNKGNFPGRFSGRQFSNSRSEMNVSTLELGDSALYLCASSFSGADYGYTFGSGTRLTVV.

This clonotype appeared a few times. The rearrangement links TRBV5-5 to TRBJ1-2; no firm D call. In germline, CDR1 is SGHKS, CDR2 YYEKEE (reference sequence). The V gene lost 0 bases and the J gene lost 3 bases, with 12 bases spanning the gap. CDR3 length: 15 amino acids. CDR3 in amino acids: CASSLGGNRDYGYTF. The CDR3 DNA sequence: TGTGCCAGCAGCTTGGGAGGCAATCGCGACTATGGCTACACCTTC.

This clonotype was counted many times. The V and J genes are TRBV5-5 and TRBJ2-1, with a weak D call TRBD2 (6 bases). From germline, CDR1 is SGHKS and CDR2 YYEKEE (reference sequence). V was pared by 1 base and J by 6 bases, with 14 bases between. The CDR3 extends over 15 amino acids. Here the CDR3 reads CASSLFGSGPNEQFF. For the CDR3, the DNA is TGTGCCAGCAGCTTGTTCGGTAGCGGACCCAATGAGCAGTTCTTC.

This chain joins TRBV28 and TRBJ2-7, with 8 bases matching TRBD1. J gave up 4 bases and V 4 bases, and 9 bases lay outside the gene matches. CDR3 length: 15 amino acids. Germline assignment: CDR1 MDHEN and CDR2 SYDVKM. CDR3 sequence (DNA): TGTGCCAGCAGTTCCACAGGGGGATCGGGATACGAGCAGTACTTC. Protein sequence: CASSSTGGSGYEQYF.

Note on this clonotype: A much larger clone sits a single nucleotide away, making a read error possible. This is likely a read error, given that the CDR3 carries no conserved phenylalanine or tryptophan at its end. The chain has TRBV3-1 and TRBJ2-3; 11 bases line up with TRBD2. Germline V lookup: CDR1 LGHDT, CDR2 YNNKEL (reference sequence). This CDR3 comprises 15 residues. J gave up 2 bases and V 6 bases, and 4 bases lay outside the gene matches. In DNA, the CDR3 is TGTGCCAGCAGACCGACTAGCGGGACCACAGATACGCAGTATTTA. This gives the protein CASRPTSGTTDTQYL.

The sample holds many counts of this clonotype. The V and J genes are TRBV20-1 and TRBJ2-3; 7 nucleotides agree with TRBD1. The CDR3 loop spans 13 amino acids. From germline, CDR1 is DFQATT and CDR2 SNEGSKA (reference sequence). J was trimmed by 6 bases and V by 2 bases; bases with no gene match: 5. The DNA for the CDR3 is TGCAGTGCTAGAAACAGGGGATGGGATACGCAGTATTTT. This encodes CSARNRGWDTQYF.

This clonotype occurred many times. The V and J genes are TRBV5-1 and TRBJ1-2, with D possibly matching TRBD1 (6 bases). The germline V and J ends were trimmed by 4 bases and 4 bases, with 11 bases remaining between them. The CDR3 covers 13 residues. CDR1 SGHRS and CDR2 YFSETQ come from the germline V gene. This chain's CDR3 is CASSEGQIYGYTF. CDR3 in DNA: TGCGCCAGCAGCGAAGGACAGATCTATGGCTACACCTTC.

At least ten counts were recorded for this clonotype. This chain uses TRBV5-1 with TRBJ2-7, with 7 nucleotides matching TRBD2. The germline gives CDR1 SGHRS, CDR2 YFSETQ. This CDR3 spans 15 amino acids. J lost 6 bases, V lost 4 bases, and 13 bases had no gene match. In DNA, the CDR3 is TGCGCCAGCAGCGAGGGTACTAGCGTTTCCCGCGAGCAGTACTTC. This gives the protein CASSEGTSVSREQYF.

This clonotype showed up many times. This chain uses TRBV15 with TRBJ2-3; D gene uncertain. The V end was cut by 0 bases, the J end by 1 base, with 11 bases between. The germline V gene encodes CDR1 LNHNV and CDR2 YYDKDF (reference sequence). The CDR3 totals 16 residues. CDR3 residues: CATSRDKAQGTDTQYF. The CDR3 region has the DNA TGTGCCACCAGCAGAGATAAGGCCCAGGGCACAGATACGCAGTATTTT.

This clonotype was recorded at least ten times. This chain's CDR3 is CSPQGPTDTQYF. In DNA form, the CDR3 reads TGCAGCCCCCAGGGACCCACAGATACGCAGTATTTT. This chain uses TRBV29-1 with TRBJ2-3; the D call may be TRBD1 or TRBD2 (5 bases each). CDR3 length: 12 amino acids. Germline-derived CDR1 and CDR2 are SQVTM and ANQGSEA. The V end was cut by 8 bases, the J end by 2 bases, with 11 bases between.

As to this clonotype: Just one base apart from a much larger clone, this may be a read error. As DNA, the CDR3 is TGTGCCAGCAGCTTAGCAGGGTCCCACGCGCAGTACTTC. Protein sequence: CASSLAGSHAQYF. This sequence joins TRBV7-3 and TRBJ2-7, with TRBD1 as a possible D gene (5 bases). CDR3 size: 13 residues. The germline V and J ends were trimmed by 2 bases and 9 bases, with 14 bases remaining between them. Germline V gene data show CDR1 as SGHTA and CDR2 as FQGTGA. Variable domain in full (rest from reference TRBV7-3 and TRBJ2-7): GAGVSQTPSNKVTEKGKYVELRCDPISGHTALYWYRQSLGQGPEFLIYFQGTGAADDSGLPNDRFFAVRPEGSVSTLKIQRTERGDSAVYLCASSLAGSHAQYFGPGTRLTVT.

The gene calls are TRBV12-3 or TRBV12-4 and TRBJ2-1, with D perhaps matching TRBD2 (7 bases). CDR3 length equals 14 residues. The CDR3 coding sequence is TGTGTGTGTCGAGGGGGGGGCGGGTACAATGAGCAGTTCTTC. Translated: CVCRGGGGYNEQFF.

This rearrangement joins TRBV28 to TRBJ2-2; D possibly corresponds to TRBD1 (6 bases). CDR3 length: 15 amino acids. The V gene's germline CDR1 is MDHEN and CDR2 SYDVKM. V shed 2 bases and J shed 4 bases, with 11 bases lying between them. For the CDR3, the DNA is TGTGCCAGCAGTTTAGACAGGCCCGGCACCGGGGAGCTGTTTTTT. It yields the protein CASSLDRPGTGELFF.

The table lists this clonotype with a few counts. The rearrangement links TRBV11-1 to TRBJ2-4; 8 nucleotides align to TRBD2. With V trimmed by 1 base and J by 2 bases, 13 bases remained unmatched. The germline CDR1 and CDR2 sequences are SGHAT and FQDESV (reference sequence). There are 19 residues in the CDR3. The CDR3 is CASSLEGTSGHSSKNIQYF. The DNA for the CDR3 is TGTGCCAGCAGCTTAGAGGGAACTAGCGGACATAGTTCCAAAAACATTCAGTACTTC.